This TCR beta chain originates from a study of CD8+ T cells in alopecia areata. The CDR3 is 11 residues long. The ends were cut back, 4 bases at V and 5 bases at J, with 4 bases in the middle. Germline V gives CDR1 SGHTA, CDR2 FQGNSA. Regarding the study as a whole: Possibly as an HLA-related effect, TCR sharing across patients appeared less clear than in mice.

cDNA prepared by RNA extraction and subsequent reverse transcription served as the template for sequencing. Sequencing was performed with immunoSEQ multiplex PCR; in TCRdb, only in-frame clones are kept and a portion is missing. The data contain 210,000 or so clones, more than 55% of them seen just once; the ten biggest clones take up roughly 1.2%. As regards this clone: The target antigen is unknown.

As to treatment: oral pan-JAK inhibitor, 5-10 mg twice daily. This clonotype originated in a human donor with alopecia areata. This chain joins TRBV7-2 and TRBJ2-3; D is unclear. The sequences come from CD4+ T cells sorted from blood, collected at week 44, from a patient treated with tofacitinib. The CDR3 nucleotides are TGTGCCAGCAGCTCGGTAGATACGCAGTATTTT. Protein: CASSSVDTQYF.